The present T cell receptor beta chain was sequenced within a study of CD8 T cells in ankylosing spondylitis. Findings and caveats of the study: Clones tied to disease were said to be significantly enriched in matched ankylosing spondylitis synovial fluid. Ankylosing spondylitis blood seemed to carry a telltale TCR beta motif made of roughly eight highly homologous variants. Earlier authors reported some of these motif variants in reactive arthritis synovial fluid and blood. Disease-linked clones bore a CD8+ phenotype, appearing relatively rarely in peripheral blood.

This clonotype was detected ten times or more. Antigen: not known. This CDR3 contains 15 residues. Germline V gene data show CDR1 as SGHTA and CDR2 as FQGNSA. V was clipped by 3 bases and J by 3 bases, with 14 bases between them. Using quantitative 5'-RACE with molecular barcodes, the authors made TCR beta libraries. TCRdb analysed the 5' RACE reads with MiXCR anew, one entry per CDR3 protein. Of some 220,000 distinct CDR3 sequences detected, about 7.3% appear once; the ten largest clones hold around 14%. The source of this sequence is a male donor with ankylosing spondylitis. V and J are TRBV7-2 and TRBJ1-2; TRBD1 might be the D (6 bases). Sequences were obtained from blood, either unsorted or a sorted T cell fraction (not recorded which). The DNA for the CDR3 is TGTGCCAGCAGCTTGGATGGGAGGGGGTACTATGGCTACACCTTC. Amino acid sequence: CASSLDGRGYYGYTF.